One and the same sample provided the 11 T cell receptor beta chains below, sequenced in a study of human T cells and chemical hapten exposure. Time point meaning: patch test 1, 2 weeks after DPC sensitization. Documented treatment: therapeutic diphenylcyclopropenone sensitization with weekly scalp DPC. TCRdb analysed the RACE reads with MiXCR anew, one entry per CDR3 protein. This table has tens of thousands of distinct CDR3 sequences, over 8.5% appearing once. The sequencing used whole blood, collected in connection with sensitization to the hapten diphenylcyclopropenone (DPC). These receptors all stem from a woman aged 50 to 65 with alopecia areata. Some clones in this sample may be carry-over from other donors' samples.

This clonotype came up many times. The chain has TRBV28 and TRBJ2-7; 8 bases map to TRBD2. The CDR3 has 16 residues. Germline loops: CDR1 MDHEN, CDR2 SYDVKM. The ends lost 2 bases at V and 7 bases at J; junction bases unmatched: 13. The CDR3 loop is CASSLRGGAPHNEQYF. CDR3 coding DNA: TGTGCCAGCAGTTTACGGGGGGGTGCCCCCCACAATGAGCAGTACTTC.

This clonotype showed up just a few times. The chain is built from TRBV6-6 and TRBJ1-3; D might be TRBD1 (5 bases). Per the germline V gene, CDR1 is MNHNY and CDR2 is SVGAGI (reference sequence). The CDR3 loop spans 16 amino acids. The V gene lost 6 bases and the J gene lost 2 bases, with 17 bases spanning the gap. For the CDR3, the DNA is TGTGCCAGCAGAACCGACAGTACCCCGACTGGAAACACCATATATTTT. It translates to CASRTDSTPTGNTIYF.

This clonotype was found many times. This chain connects TRBV29-1 to TRBJ2-5; D assignment may be TRBD1 or TRBD2 (5 bases each). Germline V lookup: CDR1 SQVTM, CDR2 ANQGSEA. Trimming took 4 bases from V and 6 from J, leaving 9 bases between them. The CDR3 loop spans 11 amino acids. This chain's CDR3 is CSVGGYQTQYF. The CDR3 bases are TGCAGCGTTGGGGGGTATCAGACCCAGTACTTC.

The chain employs TRBV28 and TRBJ2-2; the D gene is possibly TRBD1 (5 bases). The V gene's germline CDR1 is MDHEN and CDR2 SYDVKM. This CDR3 is built from 15 residues. V lost 8 bases and J 2 bases, leaving 15 bases between the germline ends. The CDR3 nucleotides are TGTGCCAGCGGGATAGGGGTACTCAACACCGGGGAGCTGTTTTTT. This sequence encodes CASGIGVLNTGELFF. The complete variable domain, with remaining parts taken from reference TRBV28 and TRBJ2-2, reads DVKVTQSSRYLVKRTGEKVFLECVQDMDHENMFWYRQDPGLGLRLIYFSYDVKMKEKGDIPEGYSVSREKKERFSLILESASTNQTSMYLCASGIGVLNTGELFFGEGSRLTVL.

In this sample, this clonotype turned up many times. The V call is TRBV13, the J call TRBJ2-7; D not certain. Germline V gene sequence: CDR1 PRHDT, CDR2 FYEKMQ (reference sequence). This CDR3 contains 17 residues. V gave up 2 bases and J gave up 0 bases, with 17 bases separating them. CDR3 nucleotides: TGTGCCAGCAGCTTAAGGTTTGGGGTTAGGAGCTCCTACGAGCAGTACTTC. It translates to CASSLRFGVRSSYEQYF.

V gene TRBV29-1 combines with J gene TRBJ2-1, with 9 bases fitting TRBD2. The CDR3 loop spans 16 amino acids. Germline CDR1 and CDR2: SQVTM and ANQGSEA. The V and J ends lost 6 bases and 7 bases, in that order; junction bases with no gene match: 16. The CDR3 spells CSVLHMGLALRNEQFF. The CDR3 region has the DNA TGCAGCGTGTTACACATGGGACTAGCCCTTAGGAATGAGCAGTTCTTC.

The chain has TRBV5-1 and TRBJ2-3; the match to TRBD2 covers 7 bases. V was pared by 2 bases and J by 2 bases, with 8 bases of the junction left unmatched. The CDR3 loop spans 16 amino acids. CDR1 SGHRS and CDR2 YFSETQ come from the germline V gene. This CDR3 is CASSLLASGSTDTQYF. CDR3 sequence (DNA): TGCGCCAGCAGCTTACTGGCTAGCGGATCCACAGATACGCAGTATTTT.

This clonotype occurred many times. The chain recombines TRBV6-1 with TRBJ1-2; weak D call: TRBD1 (6 bases). In germline, CDR1 is MNHNS, CDR2 SASEGT. This CDR3 has 13 amino acids. V was shortened by 8 bases and J by 4 bases, with 14 bases between the two germline ends. The CDR3: CASPSGRGYGYTF. CDR3 in DNA: TGTGCCAGCCCGAGCGGCAGGGGCTATGGCTACACCTTC.

There are many counts of this clonotype. The rearrangement links TRBV11-2 to TRBJ2-3, with 11 positions matching TRBD2. J was trimmed by 4 bases and V by 0 bases; bases with no gene match: 9. The CDR3 has 18 residues. Germline loops: CDR1 SGHAT, CDR2 FQNNGV. The CDR3 bases are TGTGCCAGCAGCTTAGATCGGATTAGCGGGAGGGCCGCAGATACGCAGTATTTT. It codes for CASSLDRISGRAADTQYF.

This clonotype was counted only a few times. V gene TRBV7-9 combines with J gene TRBJ2-1; TRBD2 agrees at 11 bases. V lost 5 bases to trimming and J lost 7 bases; unmatched junction nucleotides: 4. Germline V gene data show CDR1 as SEHNR and CDR2 as FQNEAQ (reference sequence). This CDR3 has 14 amino acids. The CDR3 sequence is CASSKTSGTNEQFF. In DNA, the CDR3 is TGTGCCAGCAGCAAGACTAGCGGGACAAATGAGCAGTTCTTC.

This clonotype was detected ten times or more. The CDR3 reads CSARGDRGYSNQPQHF. DNA of the CDR3: TGCAGTGCTAGAGGGGACAGGGGATATAGCAATCAGCCCCAGCATTTT. This chain connects TRBV20-1 to TRBJ1-5; 10 bases are shared with TRBD1. Germline trimming cut 1 base from V and 0 bases from J; bases unmatched to any gene: 3. The germline CDR1 and CDR2 sequences are DFQATT and SNEGSKA (reference sequence). The CDR3 consists of 16 residues.